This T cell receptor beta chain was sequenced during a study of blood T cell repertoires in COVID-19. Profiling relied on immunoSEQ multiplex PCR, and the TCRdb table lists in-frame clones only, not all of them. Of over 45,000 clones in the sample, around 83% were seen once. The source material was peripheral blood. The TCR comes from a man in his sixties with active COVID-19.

The chain's CDR3 is CASNHTDTQYF. The DNA for the CDR3 is TGTGCCAGCAATCACACAGATACGCAGTATTTT. The chain is built from TRBV2 and TRBJ2-3, with no clear D. The V end lost 7 bases, the J end lost 2 bases, and 4 bases lay between the germline ends. This CDR3 has 11 amino acids. The germline V gene encodes CDR1 SNHLY and CDR2 FYNNEI.